Listed below are T cell receptor beta chains from one sample, sequenced in a study of T cells in localized non-small cell lung cancer. Sequencing used immunoSEQ multiplex PCR; TCRdb keeps in-frame clones, though not all of them. Of 55,000 to 75,000 clones listed, less than 90% are singletons. The specimen comprised peripheral blood, sampled before any cancer treatment. These receptors were taken from a male donor aged 60 or over with stage III squamous cell lung carcinoma. The CDR3 runs from the conserved cysteine through the conserved F or W. D genes are given only for firm matches. Part of the rows lack a size; the others show once, few, many or a class for expanded clones.

>TRBV10-3|once|-|TRBJ2-1
TGTGCCAGCCGAGGAGGGGCGGGGGAGCAGTTCTTC
CASRGGAGEQFF
>TRBV7-7|once|TRBD2|TRBJ2-5
TGTGCCAGCAGCTTAGGCCTAGCGGGGGGTTACGCGGAGACCCAGTACTTC
CASSLGLAGGYAETQYF
>TRBV19|-|-|TRBJ1-5
TGTGCCAGTAGTGCCTCAACCGGGACACCAAATCAGCCCCAGCATTTT
CASSASTGTPNQPQHF
>TRBV29-1|-|-|TRBJ1-2
TGCAGCGTTGAAGAATGGCGGGGTAACTATGGCTACACCTTC
CSVEEWRGNYGYTF
>TRBV5-1|-|-|TRBJ1-2
TGCGCCAGCAGCTTGGGGGGGCGGATCTATGGCTACACCTTC
CASSLGGRIYGYTF
>TRBV6-6|-|-|TRBJ1-1
TGTGCCAGCCGGGGGGGGTCGATGGCTGAAGCTTTCTTT
CASRGGSMAEAFF
>TRBV28|-|-|TRBJ1-5
TGTGCCAGCAGTTCAGGAGGGAGCAATCAGCCCCAGCATTTT
CASSSGGSNQPQHF
>TRBV5-1|-|TRBD2|TRBJ2-3
TGCGCCAGCAGCCCTGGACTAGCGGGTGGTACTAGCACAGATACGCAGTATTTT
CASSPGLAGGTSTDTQYF
>TRBV6-1|-|TRBD1|TRBJ1-1
TGTGCCAGCAGAGACAGGGGGTTCACTGAAGCTTTCTTT
CASRDRGFTEAFF
>TRBV19|-|-|TRBJ1-4
TGTGCCAGTAGGGGGCCTACTAATGAAAAACTGTTTTTT
CASRGPTNEKLFF
>TRBV6-1|-|-|TRBJ2-7
TGTGCCAGCAGTGTAGGGCAGGCTGGCTCCTACGAGCAGTACTTC
CASSVGQAGSYEQYF
>TRBV30|-|-|TRBJ1-6
TGTGCCTGGAGTAGGGGGAACGATAATTCACCCCTCCACTTT
CAWSRGNDNSPLHF
>TRBV25-1|-|-|TRBJ1-1
TGTGCCAGCAGTGAATGGGGTGAAGCTTTCTTT
CASSEWGEAFF